Sequencing of this T cell receptor (beta chain) was carried out in a study of T cells after yellow fever vaccination. TCRdb passed the 5' RACE reads through MiXCR, listing each CDR3 protein once. The repertoire holds 300,000 to 400,000 distinct CDR3 sequences, with over 8.5% as singletons. This clonotype was recorded once. The source of this sequence is a man aged 18 to 29 who received the YFV17D yellow fever vaccine. Sequencing used CD4+ T cells sorted from PBMCs, obtained 45 days after the yellow fever booster vaccination.

CDR3 sequence: CASRYHGTASNEKLFF. The CDR3, as DNA: TGTGCCAGCAGATACCATGGGACAGCTTCTAATGAAAAACTGTTTTTT. The V call is TRBV12-3 or TRBV12-4, the J call TRBJ1-4; TRBD1 aligns across 7 bases. V dropped 6 bases and J dropped 3; count of bases not matched to a gene: 10. This CDR3 contains 16 residues.